This is a list of T cell receptor beta chains from one sample in a study of blood T cell repertoires in COVID-19. The data were produced by immunoSEQ multiplex PCR, yet TCRdb's version contains in-frame clones alone and is incomplete. The table includes about 480,000 clones, about 91% detected once. Sample: peripheral blood. The receptors derive from a woman between 50 and 59 years old with COVID-19, enrolled during active disease. Both conserved end residues are part of each CDR3. D genes are given only for firm matches. Only part of the rows carry a size: once, few, many, or a class if the clone is expanded.

V gene	clone size	J gene	D gene	CDR3 protein	CDR3 DNA
TRBV28	-	TRBJ2-3	TRBD2	CASTAGGTDTQYF	TGTGCCAGCACGGCGGGGGGCACAGATACGCAGTATTTT
TRBV27	-	TRBJ2-2	TRBD1	CASRPDRGRAGELFF	TGTGCCAGCAGACCTGACAGGGGGCGGGCCGGGGAGCTGTTTTTT
TRBV30	-	TRBJ2-6	-	CAWSFLGANVLTF	TGTGCCTGGAGTTTCCTCGGGGCCAACGTCCTGACTTTC
TRBV6-5	-	TRBJ2-7	-	CASSYSPQGLGGEQYF	TGTGCCAGCAGTTACTCTCCACAGGGTCTAGGGGGAGAGCAGTACTTC
TRBV10-3	-	TRBJ2-2	TRBD2	CATWGGPNTGELFF	TGTGCCACTTGGGGGGGACCGAACACCGGGGAGCTGTTTTTT
TRBV5-1	few	TRBJ2-2	-	CASSLLGRANTGELFF	TGCGCCAGCAGCCTCCTCGGGAGAGCGAACACCGGGGAGCTGTTTTTT
TRBV11-2	once	TRBJ2-3	TRBD2	CASSFNGGADTQYF	TGTGCCAGCAGCTTTAACGGGGGGGCGGATACGCAGTATTTT
TRBV3-1/TRBV3-2	-	TRBJ2-5	TRBD2	CASSQGGGTQETQYF	TGTGCCAGCAGCCAAGGCGGGGGGACGCAAGAGACCCAGTACTTC
TRBV10-2	few	TRBJ2-7	TRBD1	CASRASTGVSYEQYF	TGCGCCAGCAGGGCCTCGACAGGGGTGTCGTACGAGCAGTACTTC
TRBV6-5	-	TRBJ2-1	TRBD2	CASTEAAGGSNEQFF	TGTGCCAGCACCGAGGCGGCGGGGGGGAGCAATGAGCAGTTCTTC
TRBV2	-	TRBJ1-4	-	CASSEARSGRAAADEKLFF	TGTGCCAGCAGTGAAGCGCGGTCGGGGAGGGCAGCAGCGGATGAAAAACTGTTTTTT
TRBV27	-	TRBJ2-7	-	CASSLSGVFDEQYF	TGTGCCAGCAGTTTATCAGGGGTTTTTGACGAGCAGTACTTC
TRBV9	-	TRBJ1-5	-	CASSSRGNQPQHF	TGTGCCAGCAGCTCCCGGGGGAACCAGCCCCAGCATTTT
TRBV19	-	TRBJ2-3	-	CASSIGGADTQYF	TGTGCCAGTAGTATCGGCGGGGCAGATACGCAGTATTTT
TRBV6-1	-	TRBJ2-3	TRBD1	CASSERQGRTDTQYF	TGTGCCAGCAGTGAAAGACAGGGGCGCACAGATACGCAGTATTTT
TRBV6-1	-	TRBJ2-2	-	CASSEPDYGSGNTGELFF	TGTGCCAGCAGTGAACCAGACTACGGGTCCGGAAACACCGGGGAGCTGTTTTTT
TRBV24-1	-	TRBJ2-1	TRBD2	CATSDPRTSGGARNEQFF	TGTGCCACCAGTGACCCCCGGACTAGCGGGGGGGCCAGGAATGAGCAGTTCTTC
TRBV5-1	-	TRBJ2-1	-	CASSLVATPGNEQFF	TGCGCCAGCAGCTTGGTGGCTACCCCGGGGAATGAGCAGTTCTTC
TRBV5-1	-	TRBJ1-6	-	CASSESSYNSPLHF	TGCGCCAGCAGCGAGAGCTCCTATAATTCACCCCTCCACTTT
TRBV30	-	TRBJ1-5	-	CAWSVHRVNQPQHF	TGTGCCTGGAGTGTACACAGGGTCAATCAGCCCCAGCATTTT
TRBV5-1	-	TRBJ2-1	-	CASSFLYEQFF	TGCGCCAGCAGCTTTCTTTATGAGCAGTTCTTC
TRBV19	-	TRBJ1-3	TRBD1	CASRTGAGNTIYF	TGTGCCAGTAGGACAGGGGCTGGAAACACCATATATTTT
TRBV9	-	TRBJ1-4	-	CASSVGPRTNEKLFF	TGTGCCAGCAGCGTAGGTCCCCGGACTAATGAAAAACTGTTTTTT
TRBV5-1	-	TRBJ1-1	-	CASSLDIATEAFF	TGCGCCAGCAGCTTGGACATTGCTACTGAAGCTTTCTTT
TRBV3-1/TRBV3-2	once	TRBJ1-1	-	CASSPRREAAFF	TGTGCCAGCAGCCCCCGACGGGAGGCGGCTTTCTTT
TRBV30	-	TRBJ1-5	-	CAWSALRNQPQHF	TGTGCCTGGAGTGCCCTTCGGAATCAGCCCCAGCATTTT
TRBV6-5	-	TRBJ2-2	-	CASSYSPGRGELFF	TGTGCCAGCAGTTACTCTCCGGGTAGGGGGGAGCTGTTTTTT
TRBV5-1	-	TRBJ2-7	-	CASSVTGSYSYEQYF	TGCGCCAGCAGCGTTACAGGGTCCTACTCCTACGAGCAGTACTTC
TRBV13	-	TRBJ2-3	-	CASSSLGGAPTDTQYF	TGTGCCAGCAGCTCCCTGGGGGGGGCTCCCACAGATACGCAGTATTTT
TRBV27	-	TRBJ2-5	TRBD1	CASSLRGRETQYF	TGTGCCAGCAGTTTAAGGGGGCGGGAGACCCAGTACTTC
TRBV6-5	-	TRBJ1-2	TRBD1	CASNPTGENGYTF	TGTGCCAGCAACCCGACAGGGGAGAACGGCTACACCTTC
TRBV11-3	-	TRBJ2-1	-	CASSLDPGFDEQFF	TGTGCCAGCAGCCTAGATCCGGGGTTCGATGAGCAGTTCTTC
TRBV30	-	TRBJ2-1	TRBD2	CAWSDSGGAFEQFF	TGTGCCTGGAGTGACAGCGGGGGGGCTTTTGAGCAGTTCTTC
TRBV5-1	-	TRBJ2-5	TRBD2	CASRPTSARETQYF	TGCGCCAGCAGGCCGACTAGCGCTCGAGAGACCCAGTACTTC
TRBV5-1	few	TRBJ1-3	-	CASSLGGADPGNTIYF	TGCGCCAGCAGCTTGGGTGGAGCCGACCCGGGAAACACCATATATTTT
TRBV6-2/TRBV6-3	-	TRBJ1-2	TRBD1	CASSRDPTGRGYTF	TGTGCCAGCAGCCGCGACCCGACAGGGAGAGGCTACACCTTC
TRBV6-5	once	TRBJ2-7	-	CASSPGGMYEQYF	TGTGCCAGCAGCCCGGGGGGCATGTACGAGCAGTACTTC
TRBV24-1	-	TRBJ1-2	-	CATSDSSTGGYTF	TGTGCCACCAGTGATTCCTCGACGGGTGGCTACACCTTC
TRBV24-1	-	TRBJ1-2	-	CATSDSSDSYGYTF	TGTGCCACCAGTGATTCTAGCGACTCCTATGGCTACACCTTC
TRBV12-3/TRBV12-4	-	TRBJ1-4	-	CASSLSDSGKLFF	TGTGCCAGCAGTTTAAGTGATTCGGGAAAACTGTTTTTT
TRBV5-1	-	TRBJ2-2	-	CASSLAASGELFF	TGCGCCAGCAGCTTGGCCGCGTCTGGGGAGCTGTTTTTT
TRBV6-5	once	TRBJ1-2	-	CASSPDAASGYTF	TGTGCCAGCAGTCCCGACGCGGCAAGCGGCTACACCTTC
TRBV5-6	-	TRBJ1-1	-	CASRLNRNTEAFF	TGTGCCAGCAGACTAAACCGGAACACTGAAGCTTTCTTT
TRBV6-5	-	TRBJ1-2	-	CASISQGNYGYTF	TGTGCCAGCATTTCCCAGGGGAACTATGGCTACACCTTC
TRBV6-5	-	TRBJ1-2	-	CASRGDNLNYGYTF	TGTGCCAGCAGAGGAGATAACCTTAACTATGGCTACACCTTC
TRBV3-1/TRBV3-2	-	TRBJ1-3	-	CASSPPGLSSGNTIYF	TGTGCCAGCAGCCCCCCGGGACTGAGCTCTGGAAACACCATATATTTT
TRBV6-5	-	TRBJ1-6	-	CASSYGGIGSPLHF	TGTGCCAGCAGTTACGGGGGGATTGGTTCACCCCTCCACTTT
TRBV5-1	-	TRBJ2-1	TRBD1	CASSLEVMGQGAEREFF	TGCGCCAGCAGCTTGGAGGTCATGGGACAGGGGGCCGAGCGGGAGTTCTTC
TRBV5-4	-	TRBJ2-1	TRBD2	CASSSGGPYNEQFF	TGTGCCAGCAGCTCGGGGGGGCCCTACAATGAGCAGTTCTTC
TRBV7-8	-	TRBJ1-4	TRBD1	CASSPGQGGREKLFF	TGTGCCAGCAGCCCCGGACAGGGAGGGAGGGAAAAACTGTTTTTT
TRBV6-1	-	TRBJ2-3	-	CASSDPRTDTQYF	TGTGCCAGCAGTGACCCCCGGACAGATACGCAGTATTTT
TRBV18	-	TRBJ2-5	-	CASSSNRQPPETQYF	TGTGCCAGCTCATCGAACCGACAGCCTCCGGAGACCCAGTACTTC
TRBV3-1/TRBV3-2	-	TRBJ2-3	-	CASNRGTPRDTQYF	TGTGCCAGCAACCGAGGGACACCACGCGATACGCAGTATTTT
TRBV5-4	-	TRBJ1-2	-	CASHLWEGYGYTF	TGTGCCAGCCACTTATGGGAGGGCTATGGCTACACCTTC
TRBV7-9	-	TRBJ1-1	TRBD1	CASSLTGMEDTEAFF	TGTGCCAGCAGCTTGACAGGGATGGAGGACACTGAAGCTTTCTTT
TRBV6-2/TRBV6-3	-	TRBJ1-6	TRBD1	CASSYLPGQNSPLHF	TGTGCCAGCAGTTACTTACCGGGACAGAATTCACCCCTCCACTTT
TRBV5-4	-	TRBJ2-7	-	CASSTLTGKQYF	TGTGCCAGCAGCACCCTAACAGGGAAGCAGTACTTC
TRBV19	-	TRBJ1-5	-	CATTEAGRVGQPQHF	TGTGCCACCACCGAGGCAGGGAGGGTTGGTCAGCCCCAGCATTTT
TRBV19	-	TRBJ2-1	TRBD2	CATRGTSGGYNEQFF	TGTGCCACCAGGGGGACTAGCGGGGGTTACAATGAGCAGTTCTTC